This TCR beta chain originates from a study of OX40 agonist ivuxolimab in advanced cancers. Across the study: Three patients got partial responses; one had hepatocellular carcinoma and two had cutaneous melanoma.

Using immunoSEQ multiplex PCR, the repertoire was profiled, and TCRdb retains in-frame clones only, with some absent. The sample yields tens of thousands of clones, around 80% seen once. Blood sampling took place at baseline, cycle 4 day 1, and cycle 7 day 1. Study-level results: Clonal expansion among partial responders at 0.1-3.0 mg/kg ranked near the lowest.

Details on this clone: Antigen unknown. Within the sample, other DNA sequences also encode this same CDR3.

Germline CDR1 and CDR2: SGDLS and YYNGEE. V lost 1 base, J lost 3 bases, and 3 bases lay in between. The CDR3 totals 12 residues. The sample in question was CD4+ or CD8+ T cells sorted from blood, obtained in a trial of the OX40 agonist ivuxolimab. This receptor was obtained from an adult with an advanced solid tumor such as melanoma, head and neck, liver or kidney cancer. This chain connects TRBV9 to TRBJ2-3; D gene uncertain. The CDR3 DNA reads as TGTGCCAGCAGCGTAACTACAGATACGCAGTATTTT. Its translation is CASSVTTDTQYF. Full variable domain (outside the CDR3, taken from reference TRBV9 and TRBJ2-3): DSGVTQTPKHLITATGQRVTLRCSPRSGDLSVYWYQQSLDQGLQFLIQYYNGEERAKGNILERFSAQQFPDLHSELNLSSLELGDSALYFCASSVTTDTQYFGPGTRLTVL.